The rows below give T cell receptor beta chains drawn from one sample of a study of T cell responses to AZD1222 COVID-19 vaccine. The data were produced by immunoSEQ multiplex PCR, yet TCRdb's version contains in-frame clones alone and is incomplete. The table includes tens of thousands of clones, 60% to 80% detected once. The specimen comprised peripheral blood, sampled on day 0 of AZD1222 vaccination. The receptors here all came from an adult in good health. The CDR3 runs from the conserved cysteine through the conserved F or W. The order of the fields is J gene, V gene, D gene, CDR3 protein, CDR3 DNA. The D gene is left open where the match is weak.

j_gene: TRBJ2-7
v_gene: TRBV27
d_gene: TRBD2
CDR3aa: CAVRFSGRATEEQYF
CDR3nt: TGTGCCGTCCGTTTTAGCGGGAGGGCCACTGAGGAGCAGTACTTC

j_gene: TRBJ2-1
v_gene: TRBV19
d_gene: TRBD2
CDR3aa: CASSITTSARYNEQFF
CDR3nt: TGTGCCAGTAGTATAACCACTAGCGCCCGATACAATGAGCAGTTCTTC

j_gene: TRBJ2-2
v_gene: TRBV18
d_gene: NA
CDR3aa: CASSPVGGGLTGELFF
CDR3nt: TGTGCCAGCTCCCCCGTCGGGGGAGGCCTCACCGGGGAGCTGTTTTTT

j_gene: TRBJ2-6
v_gene: TRBV28
d_gene: NA
CDR3aa: CASRGESSGANVLTF
CDR3nt: TGTGCCAGCAGGGGAGAGAGCTCTGGGGCCAACGTCCTGACTTTC

j_gene: TRBJ1-1
v_gene: TRBV25-1
d_gene: TRBD1
CDR3aa: CASSVTGGTEAFF
CDR3nt: TGTGCCAGCAGTGTCACAGGGGGCACTGAAGCTTTCTTT

j_gene: TRBJ1-2
v_gene: TRBV2
d_gene: NA
CDR3aa: CASSVLSQGQGYTF
CDR3nt: TGTGCCAGCAGTGTCTTGAGCCAGGGCCAGGGGTACACCTTC

j_gene: TRBJ2-3
v_gene: TRBV10-3
d_gene: NA
CDR3aa: CAISESRRETDTQYF
CDR3nt: TGTGCCATCAGTGAGTCTCGGCGGGAAACAGATACGCAGTATTTT

j_gene: TRBJ2-1
v_gene: TRBV5-8
d_gene: TRBD2
CDR3aa: CASSIGLAAYNEQFF
CDR3nt: TGTGCCAGCAGTATAGGACTAGCGGCCTACAATGAGCAGTTCTTC

j_gene: TRBJ2-7
v_gene: TRBV10-1
d_gene: TRBD1
CDR3aa: CASSEGQGPGEQYF
CDR3nt: TGCGCCAGCAGTGAAGGACAGGGGCCGGGCGAGCAGTACTTC

j_gene: TRBJ1-2
v_gene: TRBV18
d_gene: NA
CDR3aa: CASRRDNSESNYGYTF
CDR3nt: TGTGCCAGCCGCAGGGACAACTCCGAATCTAACTATGGCTACACCTTC

j_gene: TRBJ2-7
v_gene: TRBV29-1
d_gene: TRBD2
CDR3aa: CSVSGSSSYEQYF
CDR3nt: TGCAGCGTTAGCGGGAGTAGCTCCTACGAGCAGTACTTC

j_gene: TRBJ2-5
v_gene: TRBV11-2
d_gene: TRBD2
CDR3aa: CASSLGGTSGSETQYF
CDR3nt: TGTGCCAGCAGCTTAGGGGGGACTAGCGGGAGTGAGACCCAGTACTTC

j_gene: TRBJ2-5
v_gene: TRBV11-1
d_gene: NA
CDR3aa: CASGPHVSETQYF
CDR3nt: TGTGCCAGCGGTCCTCACGTTTCCGAGACCCAGTACTTC

j_gene: TRBJ1-1
v_gene: TRBV29-1
d_gene: TRBD1
CDR3aa: CSVGAQGPAFF
CDR3nt: TGCAGCGTTGGCGCACAGGGGCCAGCTTTCTTT

j_gene: TRBJ1-2
v_gene: TRBV9
d_gene: NA
CDR3aa: CASSVASPRGGYTF
CDR3nt: TGTGCCAGCAGCGTAGCCAGTCCTAGGGGCGGCTACACCTTC

j_gene: TRBJ2-7
v_gene: TRBV14
d_gene: NA
CDR3aa: CASSQQSRSEQYF
CDR3nt: TGTGCCAGCAGCCAACAAAGCAGGTCCGAGCAGTACTTC

j_gene: TRBJ2-1
v_gene: TRBV28
d_gene: TRBD2
CDR3aa: CASSSVPAGLTHEQFF
CDR3nt: TGTGCCAGCAGCTCCGTCCCAGCGGGATTAACACATGAGCAGTTCTTC

j_gene: TRBJ1-5
v_gene: TRBV2
d_gene: NA
CDR3aa: CASSEEMSNQPQHF
CDR3nt: TGTGCCAGCAGTGAAGAGATGAGCAATCAGCCCCAGCATTTT

j_gene: TRBJ1-6
v_gene: TRBV7-9
d_gene: TRBD1
CDR3aa: CASSRDRADSPLHF
CDR3nt: TGTGCCAGCAGCCGGGACAGGGCTGACTCACCCCTCCACTTT

j_gene: TRBJ2-7
v_gene: TRBV11-2
d_gene: TRBD1
CDR3aa: CASSSPGQGANEQYF
CDR3nt: TGTGCCAGCAGCTCTCCGGGACAGGGGGCAAACGAGCAGTACTTC

j_gene: TRBJ1-1
v_gene: TRBV2
d_gene: NA
CDR3aa: CASSEEMNTEAFF
CDR3nt: TGTGCCAGCAGTGAGGAAATGAACACTGAAGCTTTCTTT

j_gene: TRBJ2-1
v_gene: TRBV19
d_gene: NA
CDR3aa: CASRALSSYNEQFF
CDR3nt: TGTGCCAGTAGGGCACTGAGCTCCTACAATGAGCAGTTCTTC

j_gene: TRBJ2-3
v_gene: TRBV7-6
d_gene: NA
CDR3aa: CASSLEVTLTDTQYF
CDR3nt: TGTGCCAGCAGCTTAGAGGTTACTCTCACAGATACGCAGTATTTT

j_gene: TRBJ2-3
v_gene: TRBV3-1/TRBV3-2
d_gene: NA
CDR3aa: CASSHRGHTDTQYF
CDR3nt: TGTGCCAGCAGCCACCGGGGCCACACAGATACGCAGTATTTT